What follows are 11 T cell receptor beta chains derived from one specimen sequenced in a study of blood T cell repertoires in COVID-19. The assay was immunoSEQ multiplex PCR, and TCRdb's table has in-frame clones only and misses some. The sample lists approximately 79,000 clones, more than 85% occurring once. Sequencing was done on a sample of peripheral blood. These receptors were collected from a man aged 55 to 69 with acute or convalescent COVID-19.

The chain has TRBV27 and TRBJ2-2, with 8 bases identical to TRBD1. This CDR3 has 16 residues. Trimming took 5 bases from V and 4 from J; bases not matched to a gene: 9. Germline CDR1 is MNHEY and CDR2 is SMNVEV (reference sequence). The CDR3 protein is CASSGRTGPGTGELFF. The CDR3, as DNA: TGTGCCAGCAGTGGCAGGACAGGGCCAGGCACCGGGGAGCTGTTTTTT.

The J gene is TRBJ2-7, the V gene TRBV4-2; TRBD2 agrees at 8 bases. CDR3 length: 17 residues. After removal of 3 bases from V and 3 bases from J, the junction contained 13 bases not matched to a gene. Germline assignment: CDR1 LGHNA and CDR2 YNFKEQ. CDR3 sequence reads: CASSQSESAGGVYEQYF. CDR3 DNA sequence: TGTGCCAGCAGCCAGTCGGAGTCGGCGGGGGGCGTCTACGAGCAGTACTTC.

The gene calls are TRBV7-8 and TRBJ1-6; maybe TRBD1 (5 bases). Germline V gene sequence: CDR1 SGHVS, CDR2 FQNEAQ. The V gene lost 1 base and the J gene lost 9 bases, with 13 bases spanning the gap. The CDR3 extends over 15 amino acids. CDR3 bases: TGTGCCAGCAGCTTAGTTGTCCAGGGCGGTTCACCCCTCCACTTT. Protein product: CASSLVVQGGSPLHF.

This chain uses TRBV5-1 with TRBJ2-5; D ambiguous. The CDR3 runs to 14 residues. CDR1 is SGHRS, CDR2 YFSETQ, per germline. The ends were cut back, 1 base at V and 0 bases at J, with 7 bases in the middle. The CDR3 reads CASSLWSDQETQYF. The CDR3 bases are TGCGCCAGCAGCTTGTGGAGCGACCAAGAGACCCAGTACTTC.

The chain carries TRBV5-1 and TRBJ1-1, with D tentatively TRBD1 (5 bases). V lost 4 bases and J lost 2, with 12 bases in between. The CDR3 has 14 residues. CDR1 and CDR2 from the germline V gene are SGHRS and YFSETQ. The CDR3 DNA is TGCGCCAGCAGCATTGGGGGGGATAACACTGAAGCTTTCTTT. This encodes CASSIGGDNTEAFF.

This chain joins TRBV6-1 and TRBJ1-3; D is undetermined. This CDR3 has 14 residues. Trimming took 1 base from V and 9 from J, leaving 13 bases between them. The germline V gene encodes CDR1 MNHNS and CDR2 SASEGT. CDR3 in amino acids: CASSEVVPGGTIYF. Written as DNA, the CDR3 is TGTGCCAGCAGTGAAGTAGTCCCTGGTGGCACCATATATTTT.

The CDR3 region is CASTGGQTYNEQFF. The CDR3, as DNA: TGTGCCAGCACCGGGGGGCAAACCTACAATGAGCAGTTCTTC. The V gene is TRBV5-5, the J gene TRBJ2-1, with a tentative D call TRBD2 (7 bases). This CDR3 has 14 amino acids. Germline CDR1 SGHKS, CDR2 YYEKEE (reference sequence). Trimming left V 6 bases short and J 2 bases short, with 12 bases between.

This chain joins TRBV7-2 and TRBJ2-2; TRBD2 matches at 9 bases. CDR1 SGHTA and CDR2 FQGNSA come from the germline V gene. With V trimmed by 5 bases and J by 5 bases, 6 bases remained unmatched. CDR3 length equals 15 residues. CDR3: CASSLGGRETGELFF. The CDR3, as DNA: TGTGCCAGCAGCCTTGGCGGGAGGGAAACCGGGGAGCTGTTTTTT.

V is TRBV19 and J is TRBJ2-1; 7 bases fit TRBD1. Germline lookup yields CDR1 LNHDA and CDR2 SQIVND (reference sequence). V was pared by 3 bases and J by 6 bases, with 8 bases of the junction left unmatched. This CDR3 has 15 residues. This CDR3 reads CASSIGTGVVNEQFF. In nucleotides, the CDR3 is TGTGCCAGTAGTATCGGTACAGGGGTGGTCAATGAGCAGTTCTTC.

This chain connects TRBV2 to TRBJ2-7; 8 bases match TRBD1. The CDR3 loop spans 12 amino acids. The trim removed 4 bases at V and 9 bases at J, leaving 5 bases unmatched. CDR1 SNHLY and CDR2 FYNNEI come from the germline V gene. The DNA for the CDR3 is TGTGCCAGCAGTGTTGACAGGGGAGTGCAGTACTTC. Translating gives CASSVDRGVQYF.

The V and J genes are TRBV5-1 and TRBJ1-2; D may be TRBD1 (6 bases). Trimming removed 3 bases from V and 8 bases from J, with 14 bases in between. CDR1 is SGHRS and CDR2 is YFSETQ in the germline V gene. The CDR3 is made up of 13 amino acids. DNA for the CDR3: TGCGCCAGCAGCTCGGCCAGGGGTTTCGGCTACACCTTC. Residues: CASSSARGFGYTF.